The entry below gives a single T cell receptor beta chain sequence along with its context. Antigen specificity is unknown. Germline V lookup: CDR1 SQVTM, CDR2 ANQGSEA. Trimming pared 6 bases from V and 2 bases from J, leaving 12 bases between. This CDR3 has 13 amino acids. The data belong to a study of brain metastases from non-small cell lung cancer. General study points: TCR repertoires overlapped largely between brain metastases and matched primaries. Compared with their matched primary tumors, roughly two thirds of brain metastases showed expanded T-cell clones. Fewer infiltrating T cells were found in brain metastases than primaries.

The data were produced by immunoSEQ multiplex PCR, yet TCRdb's version contains in-frame clones alone and is incomplete. The profile shows approximately 2,700 clones, 80% to 90% of them singletons. The source material was primary lung tumor tissue. This chain links TRBV29-1 with TRBJ2-3; D perhaps matches TRBD1 (6 bases). The source is a donor over 35 with non-small cell lung cancer. CDR3 bases: TGCAGCGTCTTTGGACAGTTCACAGATACGCAGTATTTT. It specifies CSVFGQFTDTQYF.